This T cell receptor beta chain was recorded in a study of OX40 agonist ivuxolimab in advanced cancers. Study at large: Patients' therapy was ivuxolimab, an antibody that acts as an agonist of OX40 (CD134).

The table came from immunoSEQ multiplex PCR; TCRdb's copy has only in-frame clones and leaves some out. The table lists 30,000 to 45,000 clones, roughly 80% of them singletons. General study results and limits: CD8+ T cells showed, on average, more clonal expansion than CD4+ cells.

CDR1 and CDR2 from the germline V gene are LGHNA and YNFKEQ. The CDR3 runs to 17 residues. V gave up 0 bases and J gave up 8 bases; unmatched junction bases: 8. In the case of this clone: Its specificity is unknown.

Sequencing was performed on CD4+ or CD8+ T cells sorted from blood, taken in a trial of the OX40 agonist ivuxolimab. This TCR derives from an adult with an advanced solid tumor such as melanoma, head and neck, liver or kidney cancer. This chain connects TRBV4-2 to TRBJ2-2, with TRBD2 matching 11 bases. The DNA for the CDR3 is TGTGCCAGCAGCCAAGAAAAGACTAGCGGGATGGGGGGGGAGCTGTTTTTT. Translated: CASSQEKTSGMGGELFF.